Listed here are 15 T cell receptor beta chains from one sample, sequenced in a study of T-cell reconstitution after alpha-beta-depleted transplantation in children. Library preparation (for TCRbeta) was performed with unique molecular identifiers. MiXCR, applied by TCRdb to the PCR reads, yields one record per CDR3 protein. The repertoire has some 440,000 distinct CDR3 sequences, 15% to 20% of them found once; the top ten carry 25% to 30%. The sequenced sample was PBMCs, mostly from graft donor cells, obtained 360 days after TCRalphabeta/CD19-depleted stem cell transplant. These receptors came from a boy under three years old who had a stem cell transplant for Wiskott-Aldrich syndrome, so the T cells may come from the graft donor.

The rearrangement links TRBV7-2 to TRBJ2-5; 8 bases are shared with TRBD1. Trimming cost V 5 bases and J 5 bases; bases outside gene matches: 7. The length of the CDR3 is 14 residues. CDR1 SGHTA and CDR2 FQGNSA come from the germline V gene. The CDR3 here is CASSPRTGLETQYF. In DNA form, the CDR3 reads TGTGCCAGCAGCCCTAGGACAGGGTTGGAGACCCAGTACTTC.

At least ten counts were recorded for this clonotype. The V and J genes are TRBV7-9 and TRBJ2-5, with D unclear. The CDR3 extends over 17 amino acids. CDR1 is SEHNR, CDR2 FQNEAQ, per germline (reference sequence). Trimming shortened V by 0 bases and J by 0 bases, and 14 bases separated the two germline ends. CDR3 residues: CASSLAPSGYHQETQYF. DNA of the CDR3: TGTGCCAGCAGCTTAGCGCCGTCAGGATACCACCAAGAGACCCAGTACTTC.

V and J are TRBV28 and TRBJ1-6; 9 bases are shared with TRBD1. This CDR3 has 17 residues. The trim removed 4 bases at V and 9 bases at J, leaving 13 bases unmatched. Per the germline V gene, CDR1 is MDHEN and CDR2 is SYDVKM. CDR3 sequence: CASSSINRGRRSSPLHF. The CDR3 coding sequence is TGTGCCAGCAGTTCAATAAACAGGGGGCGTAGATCTTCACCCCTCCACTTT.

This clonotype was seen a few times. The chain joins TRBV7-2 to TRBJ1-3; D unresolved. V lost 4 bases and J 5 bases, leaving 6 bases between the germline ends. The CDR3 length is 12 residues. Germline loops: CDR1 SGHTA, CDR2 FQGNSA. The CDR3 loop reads CASSSQRNTIYF. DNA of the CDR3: TGTGCCAGCAGCTCTCAGAGAAACACCATATATTTT.

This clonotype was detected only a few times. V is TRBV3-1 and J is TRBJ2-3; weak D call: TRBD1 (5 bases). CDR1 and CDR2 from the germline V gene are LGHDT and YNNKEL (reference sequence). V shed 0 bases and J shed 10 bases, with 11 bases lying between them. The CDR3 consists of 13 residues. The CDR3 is CASSQDLLGAQYF. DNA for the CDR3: TGTGCCAGCAGCCAAGATCTATTAGGGGCGCAGTATTTT.

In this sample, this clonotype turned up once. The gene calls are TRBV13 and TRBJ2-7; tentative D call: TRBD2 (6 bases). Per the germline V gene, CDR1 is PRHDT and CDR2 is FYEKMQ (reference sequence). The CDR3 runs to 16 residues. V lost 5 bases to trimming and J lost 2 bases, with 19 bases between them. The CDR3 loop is CASSPRQGGPAYEQYF. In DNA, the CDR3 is TGTGCCAGCAGCCCCCGTCAGGGAGGTCCTGCCTACGAGCAGTACTTC.

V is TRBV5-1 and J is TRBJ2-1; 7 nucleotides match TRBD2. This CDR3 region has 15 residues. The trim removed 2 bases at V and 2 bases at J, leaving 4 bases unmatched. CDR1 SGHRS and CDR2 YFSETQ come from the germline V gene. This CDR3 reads CASSLTGGTYNEQFF. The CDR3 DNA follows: TGCGCCAGCAGCTTAACCGGGGGGACCTACAATGAGCAGTTCTTC. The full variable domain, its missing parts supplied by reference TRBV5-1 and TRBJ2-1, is KAGVTQTPRYLIKTRGQQVTLSCSPISGHRSVSWYQQTPGQGLQFLFEYFSETQRNKGNFPGRFSGRQFSNSRSEMNVSTLELGDSALYLCASSLTGGTYNEQFFGPGTRLTVL.

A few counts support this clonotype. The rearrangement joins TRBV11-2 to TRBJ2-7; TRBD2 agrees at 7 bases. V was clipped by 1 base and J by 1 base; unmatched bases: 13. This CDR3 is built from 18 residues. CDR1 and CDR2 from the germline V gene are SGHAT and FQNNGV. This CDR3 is CASSLGLRRGRLSYEQYF. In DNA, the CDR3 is TGTGCCAGCAGCTTAGGATTGCGGCGCGGGAGACTATCCTACGAGCAGTACTTC.

This chain's CDR3 is CATSRGVQRETQYF. The CDR3 nucleotides read TGTGCCACCAGCAGAGGAGTTCAGCGTGAGACCCAGTACTTC. The J gene is TRBJ2-5, the V gene TRBV15, with D uncertain. The CDR3 has 14 residues. Trimming removed 1 base from V and 5 bases from J, with 11 bases in between. CDR1 is LNHNV and CDR2 is YYDKDF in the germline V gene (reference sequence).

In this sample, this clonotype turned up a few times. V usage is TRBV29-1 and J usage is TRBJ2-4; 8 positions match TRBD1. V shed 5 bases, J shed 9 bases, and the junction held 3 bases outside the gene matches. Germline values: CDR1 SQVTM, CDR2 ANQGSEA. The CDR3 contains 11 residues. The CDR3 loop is CSVTGGAIQYF. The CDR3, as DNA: TGCAGCGTTACAGGGGGAGCCATTCAGTACTTC.

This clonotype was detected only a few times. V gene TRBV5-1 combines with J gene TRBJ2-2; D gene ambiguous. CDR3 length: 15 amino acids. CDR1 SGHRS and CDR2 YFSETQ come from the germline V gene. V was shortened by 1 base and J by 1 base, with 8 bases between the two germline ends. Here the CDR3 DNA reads TGCGCCAGCAGCTTGCTAGGGTGGAACACCGGGGAGCTGTTTTTT. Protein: CASSLLGWNTGELFF.

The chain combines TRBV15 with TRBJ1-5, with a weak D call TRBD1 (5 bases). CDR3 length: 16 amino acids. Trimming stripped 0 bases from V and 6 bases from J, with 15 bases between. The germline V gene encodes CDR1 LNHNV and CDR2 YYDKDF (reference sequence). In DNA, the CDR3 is TGTGCCACCAGCAGAGACCACTCCAGGGCTAGTCAGCCCCAGCATTTT. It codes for CATSRDHSRASQPQHF.

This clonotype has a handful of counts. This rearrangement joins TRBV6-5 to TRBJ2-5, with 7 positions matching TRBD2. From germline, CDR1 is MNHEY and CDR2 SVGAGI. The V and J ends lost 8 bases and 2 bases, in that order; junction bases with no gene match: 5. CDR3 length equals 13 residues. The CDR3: CASLSGPQETQYF. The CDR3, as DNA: TGTGCCAGCCTTAGCGGGCCACAAGAGACCCAGTACTTC.

CDR3 sequence: CASRQSGGDTDTQYF. CDR3 DNA: TGTGCCAGCAGACAAAGCGGGGGGGACACAGATACGCAGTATTTT. The V and J genes are TRBV12-3 or TRBV12-4 and TRBJ2-3; 10 bases are a match to TRBD2. The V segment lost 6 bases and the J segment 2 bases; nucleotides outside the gene matches: 5. The CDR3 covers 15 residues.

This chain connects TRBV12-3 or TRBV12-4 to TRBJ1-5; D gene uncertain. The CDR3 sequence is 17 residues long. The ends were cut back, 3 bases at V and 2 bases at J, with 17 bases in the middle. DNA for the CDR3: TGTGCCAGCAGTTTGGTCGGCATTAAGGGTGGCAATCAGCCCCAGCATTTT. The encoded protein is CASSLVGIKGGNQPQHF.